This paragraph covers one T cell receptor beta chain sequence. Unsorted PBMC replicate PCRs used around 310 ng DNA, approximately 30,000 T cell genomes. Using immunoSEQ multiplex PCR, the repertoire was profiled, and TCRdb retains in-frame clones only, with some absent. The sample has about 470,000 clones, roughly 77% seen once. The sample belongs to a study of shared clonotypes between healthy human individuals. Whole-study context: Those who served as donors were a couple of women and a few men between the ages of 18 and 49.

V gave up 6 bases and J gave up 2 bases; unmatched junction bases: 9. Germline loops: CDR1 SGHDN, CDR2 FVKESK. The length of the CDR3 is 16 residues. The source of this sequence is a woman aged 40 to 50 in good health. Some clones in this sample may be carry-over from other donors' samples. The material sequenced was PBMCs. This chain joins TRBV14 and TRBJ2-2; the match to TRBD2 covers 7 bases. The CDR3 coding sequence is TGTGCCAGCAGTACCCGGGCGGGAGTAAACACCGGGGAGCTGTTTTTT. Its protein product is CASSTRAGVNTGELFF. Full variable domain (outside the CDR3, taken from reference TRBV14 and TRBJ2-2): EAGVTQFPSHSVIEKGQTVTLRCDPISGHDNLYWYRRVMGKEIKFLLHFVKESKQDESGMPNNRFLAERTGGTYSTLKVQPAELEDSGVYFCASSTRAGVNTGELFFGEGSRLTVL.